This T cell receptor (beta chain) is drawn from a study of blood T cell repertoires in COVID-19. The CDR3 length is 16 residues. Germline CDR1 reads SGHNT; CDR2 reads YYREEE (reference sequence). Trimming removed 0 bases at V and 3 bases at J, with 12 bases between. The protocol was immunoSEQ multiplex PCR, while the TCRdb copy is restricted to in-frame clones and leaves out a portion. The table lists fewer than 200,000 clones, 76% of them singletons. V gene TRBV5-4 combines with J gene TRBJ1-4; D is ambiguous. This receptor was obtained from a woman aged 45 to 65 with active or convalescent COVID-19. Material for sequencing was peripheral blood. The CDR3 DNA sequence: TGTGCCAGCAGCTTGGATCGGCAGGCCCCTAATGAAAAACTGTTTTTT. It yields the protein CASSLDRQAPNEKLFF.